Following are 18 T cell receptor beta chains from one sample sequenced in a study of prognosis after radiotherapy for stage I lung cancer. Two-round multiplex PCR on genomic DNA was the method by which TCR beta CDR3 was amplified. First-round PCR employed TRBV- and TRBJ-specific primers for each gene. TCRdb reanalysed the multiplex PCR reads using MiXCR and keeps one entry per CDR3 protein. This sample has 15,000 to 20,000 distinct CDR3 sequences; over 45% occur once, and the top ten carry over 25%. Source: PBMCs, taken before or after stereotactic body radiation therapy (not recorded which). The origin of the receptors is a donor of 50 years or more with non-small cell lung cancer.

The CDR3 spells CASSVLRCGRAYGYTF. The CDR3 DNA is TGTGCCAGCAGCGTACTGAGGTGTGGACGGGCCTATGGCTACACCTTC. The rearrangement uses TRBV9 and TRBJ1-2; unclear D gene. The V and J ends lost 1 base and 4 bases respectively, with 17 bases between them. The CDR3 has 16 amino acids. CDR1 is SGDLS, CDR2 YYNGEE, per germline. Complete variable domain (other parts from reference TRBV9 and TRBJ1-2): DSGVTQTPKHLITATGQRVTLRCSPRSGDLSVYWYQQSLDQGLQFLIQYYNGEERAKGNILERFSAQQFPDLHSELNLSSLELGDSALYFCASSVLRCGRAYGYTFGSGTRLTVV.

The chain employs TRBV19 and TRBJ1-5, with D hard to call. CDR3 length equals 15 residues. V was cut by 3 bases and J by 6 bases, with 15 bases left in between. Per the germline V gene, CDR1 is LNHDA and CDR2 is SQIVND (reference sequence). This CDR3 reads CASSINPRMSQPQHF. The DNA of the CDR3 is TGTGCCAGTAGTATCAACCCAAGGATGAGTCAGCCCCAGCATTTT.

On this clonotype itself: With only one base between it and a far larger clone, this is likely a read error. This sequence joins TRBV6-4 and TRBJ2-1; no clear D. Germline V gives CDR1 MRHNA, CDR2 SNTAGT. CDR3 size: 15 residues. DNA for the CDR3: TGTGCCAGCAGTTACGTACCAGTCTCTTACAATGAGCATTTCTTC. Residues: CASSYVPVSYNEHFF.

The chain links TRBV2 to TRBJ1-5; D is perhaps TRBD1 (6 bases). The CDR3 has 14 amino acids. V was clipped by 6 bases and J by 5 bases, with 14 bases between them. Germline assignment: CDR1 SNHLY and CDR2 FYNNEI. The CDR3 loop is CASRARGAHQPQHF. The CDR3 DNA follows: TGTGCCAGCAGGGCCCGGGGGGCCCATCAGCCCCAGCATTTT.

In its sample, this clonotype was seen many times. One end of the junction is discordant with germline, which a read error may explain. The chain uses TRBV6-4 and TRBJ1-5; no firm D call. CDR1 is MRHNA, CDR2 SNTAGT, per germline. The CDR3 loop spans 14 amino acids. The CDR3 nucleotides read TGTGCCAGCAGTTACTCGTGGAAAAATCAGCCCCAGCATTTT. Translated, it gives CASSYSWKNQPQHF.

Notes on this clonotype: One end of the junction is discordant with germline, which a read error may explain. The V gene is TRBV28, the J gene TRBJ2-7, with TRBD2 identical over 9 bases. Germline V lookup: CDR1 MDHEN, CDR2 SYDVKM. This CDR3 is built from 15 residues. DNA for the CDR3: TGTGCCAGCAGTTTAGGCGTAGCGGGAGTACTCGAGCATTACTTC. Translated, it gives CASSLGVAGVLEHYF. Full variable domain (remainder filled in from reference TRBV28 and TRBJ2-7): DVKVTQSSRYLVKRTGEKVFLECVQDMDHENMFWYRQDPGLGLRLIYFSYDVKMKEKGDIPEGYSVSREKKERFSLILESASTNQTSMYLCASSLGVAGVLEHYFGPGTRLTVT.

This clonotype has ten or more counts. CDR3 nucleotides: TGTGCCAGCGCTGGCGGGGCTAGCGGGGACAATGAGCAGTTCTTC. It translates to CASAGGASGDNEQFF. V gene TRBV6-1 combines with J gene TRBJ2-1; 9 nucleotides agree with TRBD2. This CDR3 region has 15 residues. Germline CDR1 and CDR2: MNHNS and SASEGT. V lost 8 bases to trimming and J lost 5 bases; unmatched junction nucleotides: 10.

This clonotype was detected ten times or more. V usage is TRBV28 and J usage is TRBJ2-6, with TRBD1 matching over 8 bases. Germline CDR1 is MDHEN and CDR2 is SYDVKM. CDR3 size: 14 residues. V shed 6 bases, J shed 4 bases, and the junction held 2 bases outside the gene matches. CDR3 in amino acids: CASRTGVGANVLTF. The CDR3 DNA reads TGTGCCAGCAGGACAGGGGTCGGGGCCAACGTCCTGACTTTC.

This clonotype appeared many times. V is TRBV7-8 and J is TRBJ2-7, with 12 nucleotides matching TRBD1. Germline V lookup: CDR1 SGHVS, CDR2 FQNEAQ. This CDR3 has 15 amino acids. The trim removed 4 bases at V and 5 bases at J, leaving 6 bases unmatched. The CDR3 nucleotides are TGTGCCAGCAGCTCCCCGGGACAGGGGGCGAACGAGCAGTACTTC. Translation gives CASSSPGQGANEQYF. Drawing the rest from reference TRBV7-8 and TRBJ2-7, the complete variable domain is GAGVSQSPRYKVAKRGQDVALRCDPISGHVSLFWYQQALGQGPEFLTYFQNEAQLDKSGLPSDRFFAERPEGSVSTLKIQRTQQEDSAVYLCASSSPGQGANEQYFGPGTRLTVT.

This clonotype was seen only once. The chain couples TRBV20-1 to TRBJ1-2; 11 nucleotides agree with TRBD1. The CDR3 is made up of 17 amino acids. Germline V gene lookup returns CDR1 DFQATT and CDR2 SNEGSKA (reference sequence). The V and J ends lost 5 bases and 7 bases, in that order; junction bases with no gene match: 18. The CDR3 loop reads CSALKISGQGAKSGYTF. The CDR3 DNA follows: TGCAGTGCTCTCAAAATTTCCGGACAGGGGGCTAAGTCTGGCTACACCTTC.

This clonotype was recorded only once. This rearrangement joins TRBV12-3 or TRBV12-4 to TRBJ1-6; no reliable D call. V lost 6 bases to trimming and J lost 9 bases, with 9 bases between them. This CDR3 has 12 residues. CDR3: CASSSGFSPLHF. The DNA for the CDR3 is TGTGCCAGCAGCTCGGGATTTTCACCCCTCCACTTT.

This clonotype was observed at least ten times. The chain couples TRBV9 to TRBJ2-1; D might be TRBD2 (7 bases). V shed 1 base and J shed 9 bases, with 17 bases lying between them. This CDR3 is built from 15 residues. Germline V CDR1 and CDR2: SGDLS, YYNGEE. The CDR3 DNA reads as TGTGCCAGCAGCGTATCGTGGGAGGGGGTTGGTGAGCAGTTCTTC. Its protein product is CASSVSWEGVGEQFF. Combining the CDR3 with reference TRBV9 and TRBJ2-1 gives the whole variable domain DSGVTQTPKHLITATGQRVTLRCSPRSGDLSVYWYQQSLDQGLQFLIQYYNGEERAKGNILERFSAQQFPDLHSELNLSSLELGDSALYFCASSVSWEGVGEQFFGPGTRLTVL.

This clonotype has ten or more counts. V usage is TRBV27 and J usage is TRBJ1-1, with unresolved D. V lost 7 bases to trimming and J lost 5 bases, with 8 bases between them. The germline CDR1 and CDR2 sequences are MNHEY and SMNVEV (reference sequence). This CDR3 has 11 amino acids. This CDR3 reads CASIGSTEAFF. The DNA of the CDR3 is TGTGCCAGCATTGGGTCTACTGAAGCTTTCTTT.

Comments on this clonotype: An end of the junction differs from the germline gene, which may be a read error. The J gene is TRBJ2-3, the V gene TRBV27, with 14 bases fitting TRBD2. This CDR3 is built from 18 residues. Germline assignment: CDR1 MNHEY and CDR2 SMNVEV (reference sequence). In DNA, the CDR3 is TGTGCCAGCAGTCCCCCTACGGGACTAGCGGGAGTATTAGATACGAAGCATTTT. Translation: CASSPPTGLAGVLDTKHF.

The count of this clonotype is one. A far larger clone is one nucleotide away, so this likely arose from a read error. The chain has TRBV30 and TRBJ2-1; D not resolved. The CDR3 is 14 amino acids. The germline V gene encodes CDR1 GTSNPN and CDR2 SVGIG (reference sequence). V lost 0 bases and J lost 13, with 19 bases in between. CDR3: CAWSVGLSQETQFF. CDR3 in DNA: TGTGCCTGGAGTGTGGGTCTTTCGCAAGAGACCCAGTTCTTC.

To note about this clonotype: A far larger clone is a single base away, which makes a read error likely. The chain carries TRBV6-2 or TRBV6-3 and TRBJ1-3; 7 positions agree with TRBD1. In germline, CDR1 is MNHEY, CDR2 SVGEGT. The CDR3 runs 11 residues. After removal of 10 bases from V and 9 bases from J, the junction contained 6 bases not matched to a gene. The CDR3 sequence is CANGDRSTIYF. CDR3 DNA sequence: TGTGCCAACGGGGACAGATCCACCATATATTTT.

This clonotype appeared many times. This sequence joins TRBV20-1 and TRBJ1-5; D remains ambiguous. The CDR3 spans 14 residues. The germline V gene encodes CDR1 DFQATT and CDR2 SNEGSKA (reference sequence). Trimming cost V 5 bases and J 1 base, with 12 bases left between them. The CDR3 here is CSALMTRSNQPQHF. Written as DNA, the CDR3 is TGCAGTGCTTTAATGACCCGGAGCAATCAGCCCCAGCATTTT.

V and J are TRBV20-1 and TRBJ2-7; perhaps TRBD1 as D (6 bases). Between the trimmed V and J ends, which lost 6 bases and 1 base, there was a span of 16 bases. This CDR3 is 14 amino acids long. The germline CDR1 and CDR2 sequences are DFQATT and SNEGSKA (reference sequence). The CDR3, as DNA: TGCAGTGCCTTGGAGACAGGTATTTCCTACGAGCAGTACTTC. This codes for CSALETGISYEQYF.